The text below deals with one TCR beta chain. Its antigen is currently unknown. The data belong to a study of cytomegalovirus exposure and HLA in healthy donors. At the level of the study: Prior work identified 95 million to 120 million unique TCR beta sequences in about 179 million T cells.

Study-level results: Per a prior analysis, the majority of TCR beta V segments were productive roughly 87% or roughly 30% of the time. With further analysis later on, most CMV-associated TCR beta chains appeared HLA-restricted. After further analysis at a later stage, 16,951 TCR beta sequences were associated with HLA alleles at 0.05 false discovery rate.

PCR employed 60 Vbeta and 13 Jbeta primers. TCRdb's copy holds only in-frame clones and misses some; the assay was immunoSEQ multiplex PCR. The sample includes about 160,000 clones, 70% to 80% of them seen just once. The V end lost 3 bases, the J end lost 5 bases, and 9 bases lay between the germline ends. The germline V gene has CDR1 SGDLS and CDR2 YYNGEE. The CDR3 sequence is 13 residues long. The J gene is TRBJ2-1, the V gene TRBV9; tentative D call: TRBD2 (5 bases). This sequence was found in a man younger than 45 in good health and CMV-seropositive. Sequencing used PBMCs. The CDR3 spells CASSGGSNNEQFF. The CDR3 DNA reads as TGTGCCAGCAGCGGCGGGTCGAACAATGAGCAGTTCTTC.